The source of this T cell receptor beta chain is a study of T cell responses to AZD1222 COVID-19 vaccine. CDR3 length: 16 residues. CDR1 MNHEY and CDR2 SMNVEV come from the germline V gene (reference sequence). V shed 7 bases and J 7 bases; nucleotides not matched to a gene: 17. Measured with immunoSEQ multiplex PCR; TCRdb has only the in-frame clones, and not every one. The table has about 100,000 clones, around nine tenths seen once; the top ten hold under 2%. Details on this clone: Its antigen is not identified.

General study results and limits: Vaccine-related CD4 TCRs covered spike, predominating at 160-218 and 743-854. An increase in Spike-specific TCR breadth and depth was observed after two AZD1222 doses. The reported proportion of spike-specific TCRs targeting unmutated variant regions was nearly half.

The genes are TRBV27 and TRBJ2-7; 9 bases map to TRBD1. The source was peripheral blood, collected on day 0 of AZD1222 vaccination. This receptor was taken from an adult in good health. The CDR3 region is CASTLVPGQGPLEQYF. The CDR3 nucleotides read TGTGCCAGCACGCTCGTCCCGGGACAGGGCCCCTTAGAGCAGTACTTC.